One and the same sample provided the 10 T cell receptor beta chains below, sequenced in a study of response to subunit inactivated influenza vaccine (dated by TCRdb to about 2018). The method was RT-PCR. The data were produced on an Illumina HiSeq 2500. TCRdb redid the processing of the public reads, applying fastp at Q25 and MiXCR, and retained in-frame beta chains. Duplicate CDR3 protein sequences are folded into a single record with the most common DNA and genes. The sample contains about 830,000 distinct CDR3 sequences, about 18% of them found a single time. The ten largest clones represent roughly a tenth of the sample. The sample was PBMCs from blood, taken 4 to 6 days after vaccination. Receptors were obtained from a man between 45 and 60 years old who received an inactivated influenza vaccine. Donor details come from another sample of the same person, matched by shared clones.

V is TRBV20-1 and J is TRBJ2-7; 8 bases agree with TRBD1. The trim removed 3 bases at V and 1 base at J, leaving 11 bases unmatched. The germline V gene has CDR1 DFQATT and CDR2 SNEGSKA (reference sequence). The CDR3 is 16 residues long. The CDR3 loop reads CSASGGQGFQSYEQYF. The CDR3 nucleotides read TGCAGTGCTAGTGGCGGACAGGGCTTCCAATCCTACGAGCAGTACTTC.

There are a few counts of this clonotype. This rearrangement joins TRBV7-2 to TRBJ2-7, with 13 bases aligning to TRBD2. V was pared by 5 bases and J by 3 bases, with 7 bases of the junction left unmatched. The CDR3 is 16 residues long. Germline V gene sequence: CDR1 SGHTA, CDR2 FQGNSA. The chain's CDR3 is CASSVRLAGGHYEQYF. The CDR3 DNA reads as TGTGCCAGCAGCGTCCGACTAGCGGGAGGTCACTACGAGCAGTACTTC.

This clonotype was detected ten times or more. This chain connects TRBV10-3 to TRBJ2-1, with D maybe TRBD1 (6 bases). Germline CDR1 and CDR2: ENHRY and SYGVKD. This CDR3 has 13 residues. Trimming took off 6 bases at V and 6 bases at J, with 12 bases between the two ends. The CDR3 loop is CAIRGTGSNEQFF. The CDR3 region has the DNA TGTGCCATCAGGGGCACAGGGTCCAATGAGCAGTTCTTC.

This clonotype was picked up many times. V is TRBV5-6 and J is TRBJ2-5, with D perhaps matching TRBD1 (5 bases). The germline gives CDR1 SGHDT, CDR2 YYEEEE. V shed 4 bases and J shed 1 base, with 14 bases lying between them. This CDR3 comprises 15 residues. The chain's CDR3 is CASSPNQGIQETQYF. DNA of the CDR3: TGTGCCAGCAGCCCAAATCAGGGAATCCAAGAGACCCAGTACTTC.

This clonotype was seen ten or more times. The CDR3: CASSYRQNYEQYF. The CDR3 DNA sequence: TGTGCCAGCAGTTATCGGCAGAACTACGAGCAGTACTTC. The J gene is TRBJ2-7, the V gene TRBV6-5, with no clear D. Germline V gene data show CDR1 as MNHEY and CDR2 as SVGAGI. The CDR3 length is 13 residues. V was clipped by 3 bases and J by 3 bases, with 9 bases between them.

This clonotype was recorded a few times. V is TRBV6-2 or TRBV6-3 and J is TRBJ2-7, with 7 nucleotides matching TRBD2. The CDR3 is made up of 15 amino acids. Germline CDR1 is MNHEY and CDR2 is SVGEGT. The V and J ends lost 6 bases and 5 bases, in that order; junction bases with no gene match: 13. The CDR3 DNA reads TGTGCCAGCAGCCGTCACCTAGCGGCTTCCCACGAGCAGTACTTC. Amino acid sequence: CASSRHLAASHEQYF.

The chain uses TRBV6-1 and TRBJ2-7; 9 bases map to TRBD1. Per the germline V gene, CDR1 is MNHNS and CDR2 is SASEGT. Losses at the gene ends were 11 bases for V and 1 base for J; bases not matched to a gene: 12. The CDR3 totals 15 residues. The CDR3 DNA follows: TGTGCCGTAGGACCCGGGACAGGGCGTTCCTACGAGCAGTACTTC. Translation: CAVGPGTGRSYEQYF.

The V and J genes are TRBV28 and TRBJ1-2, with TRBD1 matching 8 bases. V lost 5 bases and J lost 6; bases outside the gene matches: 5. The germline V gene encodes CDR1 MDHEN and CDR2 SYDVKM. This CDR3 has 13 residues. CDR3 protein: CASSTGGVDGYTF. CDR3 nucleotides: TGTGCCAGCAGTACAGGGGGGGTCGATGGCTACACCTTC.

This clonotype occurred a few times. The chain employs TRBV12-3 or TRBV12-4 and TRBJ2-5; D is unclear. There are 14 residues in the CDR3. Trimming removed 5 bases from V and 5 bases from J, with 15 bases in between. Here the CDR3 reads CASSPDGIRETQYF. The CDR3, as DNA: TGTGCCAGCAGTCCCGACGGAATTAGGGAGACCCAGTACTTC.

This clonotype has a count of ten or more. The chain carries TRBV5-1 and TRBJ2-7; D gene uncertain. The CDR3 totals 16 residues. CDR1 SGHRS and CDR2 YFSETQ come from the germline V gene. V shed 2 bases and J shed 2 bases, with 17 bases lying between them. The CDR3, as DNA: TGCGCCAGCAGCTTTGCCAGAAAAGTGCTAACCTACGAGCAGTACTTC. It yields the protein CASSFARKVLTYEQYF.